This is a list of T cell receptor beta chains from one sample in a study of human T cells and chemical hapten exposure. Each CDR3 protein is one row after TCRdb ran MiXCR on the RACE reads. Of roughly 120,000 distinct CDR3 sequences in the sample, about an eighth were seen once. This specimen was whole blood, taken in connection with sensitization to the hapten diphenylcyclopropenone (DPC). The receptors here all came from a young man with alopecia areata. Some clones in this sample may be carry-over from other donors' samples. The CDR3 runs from the conserved cysteine through the conserved F or W. D genes are given only for firm matches. Rows give clone size only sometimes, using once, few, many, or a class for an expanded clone.

clone size | D gene | J gene | V gene | CDR3 DNA | CDR3 protein
NA | NA | TRBJ2-2 | TRBV5-1 | TGCGCCAGCAGCTTGGTAGCAAACACCGGGGAGCTGTTTTTT | CASSLVANTGELFF
few | NA | TRBJ2-4 | TRBV4-1 | TGCGCCAGCAGCCAAGAGTCTAGCCAAAACATTCAGTACTTC | CASSQESSQNIQYF
NA | TRBD2 | TRBJ2-1 | TRBV11-2 | TGTGCCAACAGCACAGGGACTAGCGGGGAAACGAAGCAGTTCTTC | CANSTGTSGETKQFF
NA | NA | TRBJ2-3 | TRBV15 | TGTGCCACCAGCATCGGGACTGCGTCTTCAGATACGCAGTATTTT | CATSIGTASSDTQYF
NA | NA | TRBJ1-3 | TRBV4-3 | TGCGCCAGCAGCCAAGCGACAGACCCTGGAAACACCATATATTTT | CASSQATDPGNTIYF
few | NA | TRBJ1-1 | TRBV7-6 | TGTGCCAGCAGCTTAGCTGCCGACAGGATGAACACTGAAGCTTTCTTT | CASSLAADRMNTEAFF
NA | NA | TRBJ2-1 | TRBV7-8 | TGTGCCAGCAGCTGGGGCGAACACGACTACCCCTACAATGAGCAGTTCTTC | CASSWGEHDYPYNEQFF
few | NA | TRBJ2-2 | TRBV11-2 | TGTGCCAGCCGGGAAGCGAAGAACGGGGAGCTGTTTTTT | CASREAKNGELFF
NA | NA | TRBJ2-2 | TRBV10-2 | TGCGCCAGCCAGAGGTCGGACGGGAACACCGGGGAGCTGTTTTTT | CASQRSDGNTGELFF
NA | NA | TRBJ1-3 | TRBV6-5 | TGTGCCAGCAGTGCCCCGTCTGGAAACACCATATATTTT | CASSAPSGNTIYF
NA | NA | TRBJ1-2 | TRBV9 | TGTGCCAGCAGCGTAGGATGGGGACTCGACTATGGCTACACCTTC | CASSVGWGLDYGYTF
few | TRBD2 | TRBJ2-3 | TRBV7-6 | TGTGCCAGCAGCTGGACTAGCGGGTTCACAGATACGCAGTATTTT | CASSWTSGFTDTQYF
NA | NA | TRBJ1-1 | TRBV12-5 | TGTGCTAGTGGTGCGTTGACAGATTACACTGAAGCTTTCTTT | CASGALTDYTEAFF
few | NA | TRBJ2-5 | TRBV7-2 | TGTGCCAGCAGCACTAAGGGAGAGACCCAGTACTTC | CASSTKGETQYF
NA | TRBD1 | TRBJ2-2 | TRBV7-6 | TGTGCCAGCAGCTTAGCTCTGGGGGGACAGGGGACCACCGGGGAGCTGTTTTTT | CASSLALGGQGTTGELFF
many | NA | TRBJ2-5 | TRBV11-1 | TGTGCCAGCAGCTTAGGCACAGAAGAGACCCAGTACTTC | CASSLGTEETQYF
NA | TRBD2 | TRBJ2-5 | TRBV7-2 | TGTGCCAGCAGCTTAGCCGGCGGGGGCCAAGAGACCCAGTACTTC | CASSLAGGGQETQYF
once | TRBD2 | TRBJ2-1 | TRBV7-9 | TGTGCCAGCAGCTTAAAACTAGCGGGGTCCTACAATGAGCAGTTCTTC | CASSLKLAGSYNEQFF